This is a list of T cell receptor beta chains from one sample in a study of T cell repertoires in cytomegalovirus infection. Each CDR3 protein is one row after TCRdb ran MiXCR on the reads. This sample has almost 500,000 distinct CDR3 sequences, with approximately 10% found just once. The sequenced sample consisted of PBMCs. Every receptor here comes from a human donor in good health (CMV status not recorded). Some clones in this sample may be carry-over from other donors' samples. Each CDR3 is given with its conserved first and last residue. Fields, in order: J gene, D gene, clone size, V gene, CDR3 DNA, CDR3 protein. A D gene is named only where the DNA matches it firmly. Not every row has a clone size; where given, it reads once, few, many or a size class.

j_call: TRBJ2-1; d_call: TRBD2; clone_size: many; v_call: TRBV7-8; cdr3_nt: TGTGCCAGCAGCTTAAGCGGGGGGCGGGATGAGCAGTTCTTC; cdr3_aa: CASSLSGGRDEQFF
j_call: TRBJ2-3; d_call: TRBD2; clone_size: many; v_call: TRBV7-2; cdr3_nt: TGTGCCAGCAGCCCCTGGGGGCGGGAGGACACAGATACGCAGTATTTT; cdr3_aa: CASSPWGREDTDTQYF
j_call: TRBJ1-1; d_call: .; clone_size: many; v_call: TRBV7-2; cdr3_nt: TGTGCCAGCAGCTTCACGATCGACACTGAAGCTTTCTTT; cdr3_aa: CASSFTIDTEAFF
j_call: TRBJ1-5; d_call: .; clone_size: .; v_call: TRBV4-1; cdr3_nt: TGCGCCAGCAGCCAAGATTACGCGGAACTAGGATGGTTGAGTACGCAGCATTTT; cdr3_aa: CASSQDYAELGWLSTQHF
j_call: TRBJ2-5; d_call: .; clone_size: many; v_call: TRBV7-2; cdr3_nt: TGTGCCAGCAGCTCCCGAGGGGGAGGGAGACAGGGGCTTTCAGAGACCCAGTACTTC; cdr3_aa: CASSSRGGGRQGLSETQYF
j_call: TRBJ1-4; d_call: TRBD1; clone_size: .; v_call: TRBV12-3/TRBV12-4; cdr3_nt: TGTGCCAGCAGCCGATTACAGGGGGCTGGTGAAAAACTGTTTTTT; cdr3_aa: CASSRLQGAGEKLFF
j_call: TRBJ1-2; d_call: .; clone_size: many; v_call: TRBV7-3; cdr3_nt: TGTGCCAGCAGCTTAAAGGCAGGGGTTGGCTACACCTTC; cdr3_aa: CASSLKAGVGYTF
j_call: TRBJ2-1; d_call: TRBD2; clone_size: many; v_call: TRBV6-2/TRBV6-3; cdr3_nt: TGTGCCAGCAGCCACGTTAAGACCGGGACTAGCGGGGGGAGAAGCTCCTACAATGAGCAGTTCTTC; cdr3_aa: CASSHVKTGTSGGRSSYNEQFF
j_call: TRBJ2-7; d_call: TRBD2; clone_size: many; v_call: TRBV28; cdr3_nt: TGTGCCAGCAGTACTAGCGGTATCACCTACGAGCAGTACTTC; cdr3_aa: CASSTSGITYEQYF
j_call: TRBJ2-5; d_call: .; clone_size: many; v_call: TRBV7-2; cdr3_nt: TGTGCCAGCAGCTCCGCCCGGGTCCAAGAGACCCAGTACTTC; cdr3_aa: CASSSARVQETQYF
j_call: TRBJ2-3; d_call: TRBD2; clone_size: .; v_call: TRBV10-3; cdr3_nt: TGTGCCATCACCCGCGGGGGTGCCACAGATACGCAGTATTTT; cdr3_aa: CAITRGGATDTQYF
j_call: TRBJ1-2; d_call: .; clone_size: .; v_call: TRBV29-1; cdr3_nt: TGCAGCGTTGTGAACAGGGCCCATCGTAACTATGGCTACACCTTC; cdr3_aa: CSVVNRAHRNYGYTF
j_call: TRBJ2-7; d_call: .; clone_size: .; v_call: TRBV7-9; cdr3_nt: TGTGCCAGCAGCTTAATGGGCCTAGATCTTTACGAGCAGTACTTC; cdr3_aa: CASSLMGLDLYEQYF
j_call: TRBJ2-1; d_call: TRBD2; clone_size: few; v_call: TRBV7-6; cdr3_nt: TGTGCCAGCAGCCAACGGGAGGCCGGGAATGAGCAGTTCTTC; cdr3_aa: CASSQREAGNEQFF
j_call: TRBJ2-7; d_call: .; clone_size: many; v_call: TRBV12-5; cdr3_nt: TGTGCTAGTGGTTTAGCCGGGAAGGAGCAGTACTTC; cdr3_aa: CASGLAGKEQYF
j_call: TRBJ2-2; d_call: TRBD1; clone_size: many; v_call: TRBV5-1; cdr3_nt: TGCGCCAGCAGCTTGGAGGGGACAGACACCGGGGAGCTGTTTTTT; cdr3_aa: CASSLEGTDTGELFF
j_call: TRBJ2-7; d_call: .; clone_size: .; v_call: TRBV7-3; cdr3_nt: TGTGCCAGCAGCTGGGGCCAGGGGCCCTATACGCAGTACTTC; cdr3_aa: CASSWGQGPYTQYF
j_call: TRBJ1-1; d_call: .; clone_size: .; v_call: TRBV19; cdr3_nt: TGTGCCAGTAGTACGAGAAGGGATTTCCTGGTCGCGGACACTGAAGCTTTCTTT; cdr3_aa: CASSTRRDFLVADTEAFF
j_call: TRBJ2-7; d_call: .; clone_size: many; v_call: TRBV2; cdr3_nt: TGTGCCAGCAGTTCAGGGAGCCTCTCCTACGAGCAGTACTTC; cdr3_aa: CASSSGSLSYEQYF
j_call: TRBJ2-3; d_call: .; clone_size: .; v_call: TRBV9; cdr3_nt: TGTGCCAGCAGCGGCCTGGGGGGTTTGGGGACGACAGATACGCAGTATTTT; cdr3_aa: CASSGLGGLGTTDTQYF
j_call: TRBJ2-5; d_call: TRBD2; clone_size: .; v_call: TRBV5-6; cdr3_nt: TGTGCCAGCAGCTTGTTTACGAAGCGGGAGGCCCAAGAGACCCAGTACTTC; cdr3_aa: CASSLFTKREAQETQYF
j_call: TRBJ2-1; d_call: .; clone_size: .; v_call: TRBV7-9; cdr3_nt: TGTGCCAGCAGCCCTACTAGGGGGGTATACAATGAGCAGTTCTTC; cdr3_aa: CASSPTRGVYNEQFF